These 15 T cell receptor beta chains came from one sample sequenced in a study of T cell responses to AZD1222 COVID-19 vaccine. The repertoire was sequenced with immunoSEQ multiplex PCR; TCRdb's copy has only in-frame clones and lacks some. The sample includes some 55,000 clones, roughly 90% seen only once; the top ten take 2%. Sample: peripheral blood, taken on day 0 of AZD1222 vaccination. These TCRs come from an adult in good health.

The chain joins TRBV18 to TRBJ1-2; D ambiguous. This CDR3 comprises 15 residues. V gave up 3 bases and J gave up 2 bases, with 13 bases separating them. Germline CDR1 KGHSH, CDR2 LQKENI. CDR3 in amino acids: CASSPEGRRNYGYTF. DNA for the CDR3: TGTGCCAGCTCACCCGAAGGACGGAGAAACTATGGCTACACCTTC.

The chain has TRBV28 and TRBJ2-7, with D unresolved. V shed 7 bases and J shed 3 bases, with 16 bases lying between them. The CDR3 contains 14 residues. The germline V gene has CDR1 MDHEN and CDR2 SYDVKM. As DNA, the CDR3 is TGTGCCAGCATTCCTGGACCGCCAATCTACGAGCAGTACTTC. Translation gives CASIPGPPIYEQYF.

This clone was picked up one time. The V and J genes are TRBV29-1 and TRBJ2-5; D gene unclear. Per germline, CDR1 SQVTM and CDR2 ANQGSEA. Trimming shortened V by 4 bases and J by 2 bases, and 8 bases separated the two germline ends. The CDR3 is 12 amino acids. CDR3 DNA sequence: TGCAGCGTTGGGCAGCTACAAGAGACCCAGTACTTC. It is translated as CSVGQLQETQYF.

This clone was counted a single time. The V and J genes are TRBV15 and TRBJ1-4, with D possibly matching TRBD1 (5 bases). V lost 3 bases, J lost 1 base, and 12 bases lay in between. The CDR3 loop spans 16 amino acids. Germline assignment: CDR1 LNHNV and CDR2 YYDKDF (reference sequence). The CDR3, as DNA: TGTGCCACCAGCAGTCGGCGGGGCGGAACTAATGAAAAACTGTTTTTT. Translation: CATSSRRGGTNEKLFF.

This clone was found once. The chain is built from TRBV29-1 and TRBJ2-5, with D possibly being TRBD1 or TRBD2 (6 bases each). Germline assignment: CDR1 SQVTM and CDR2 ANQGSEA. Trimming took off 1 base at V and 5 bases at J, with 11 bases between the two ends. This CDR3 spans 13 amino acids. In nucleotides, the CDR3 is TGCAGCGTTGAAGGGGGGGCCGGGGAGACCCAGTACTTC. Its translation is CSVEGGAGETQYF.

J is TRBJ1-1 and V is TRBV28, with 7 positions matching TRBD1. The V gene end was trimmed by 5 bases and the J gene end by 6 bases; junction bases not matched to a gene: 12. Germline V gene sequence: CDR1 MDHEN, CDR2 SYDVKM. This CDR3 has 15 residues. This CDR3 is CASSRPQGGVSEAFF. CDR3 DNA sequence: TGTGCCAGCAGTCGCCCCCAGGGGGGGGTGTCTGAAGCTTTCTTT.

V and J are TRBV4-2 and TRBJ2-1; 11 nucleotides line up with TRBD2. The CDR3 runs 15 residues. Germline V gene sequence: CDR1 LGHNA, CDR2 YNFKEQ. J gave up 9 bases and V 6 bases, and 10 bases lay outside the gene matches. The CDR3 spells CASRLIAGGPGEQFF. In nucleotides, the CDR3 is TGTGCCAGCAGACTTATAGCGGGAGGGCCAGGTGAGCAGTTCTTC.

The V call is TRBV27, the J call TRBJ1-1; D is perhaps TRBD1 (5 bases). Trimming took 0 bases from V and 0 from J, leaving 17 bases between them. Per the germline V gene, CDR1 is MNHEY and CDR2 is SMNVEV (reference sequence). The CDR3 runs 18 residues. CDR3: CASSLSLGAADVNTEAFF. DNA of the CDR3: TGTGCCAGCAGTTTATCATTAGGGGCAGCGGACGTGAACACTGAAGCTTTCTTT.

The chain uses TRBV5-6 and TRBJ1-2; D unresolved. CDR1 is SGHDT and CDR2 is YYEEEE in the germline V gene. The CDR3 totals 13 residues. V shed 1 base and J shed 2 bases, with 6 bases lying between them. The CDR3 coding sequence is TGTGCCAGCAGCTTGAGAGCGAACTATGGCTACACCTTC. Its protein is CASSLRANYGYTF.

A single count supports this clone. The chain is built from TRBV7-6 and TRBJ1-1; D perhaps matches TRBD1 (5 bases). Trimming took off 5 bases at V and 1 base at J, with 17 bases between the two ends. The CDR3 is made up of 16 amino acids. In germline, CDR1 is SGHVS, CDR2 FNYEAQ. CDR3 sequence (DNA): TGTGCCAGCAGCCTTGCAACCGGGACGGCGAACACTGAAGCTTTCTTT. It yields the protein CASSLATGTANTEAFF.

The chain links TRBV28 to TRBJ2-5; 11 nucleotides agree with TRBD2. This CDR3 has 16 residues. The trim removed 6 bases at V and 5 bases at J, leaving 11 bases unmatched. CDR1 and CDR2 (germline): MDHEN, SYDVKM. CDR3 coding DNA: TGTGCCAGCAGATTAGCGGGAGGGCCCAAATGGGAGACCCAGTACTTC. Translated, it gives CASRLAGGPKWETQYF.

The J gene is TRBJ2-7, the V gene TRBV6-5, with no clear D. Between the trimmed V and J ends, which lost 8 bases and 3 bases, there was a span of 14 bases. Germline V lookup: CDR1 MNHEY, CDR2 SVGAGI. This CDR3 is built from 13 residues. The CDR3 bases are TGTGCCAGCCGGACCAAGTCAGGCTACGAGCAGTACTTC. Protein sequence: CASRTKSGYEQYF.

The chain employs TRBV4-1 and TRBJ2-1; TRBD1 matches at 7 bases. This CDR3 spans 15 amino acids. The V segment lost 1 base and the J segment 7 bases; nucleotides outside the gene matches: 7. CDR1 is MGHRA, CDR2 YSYEKL, per germline. The CDR3 here is CASSQVSTGFNEQFF. In DNA, the CDR3 is TGCGCCAGCAGCCAAGTCTCGACAGGGTTTAATGAGCAGTTCTTC.

The chain is built from TRBV12-5 and TRBJ2-2; D may be TRBD1 (6 bases). V was pared by 4 bases and J by 0 bases, with 9 bases between. Germline assignment: CDR1 LGHNT and CDR2 FRNRAP. This CDR3 region has 15 residues. For the CDR3, the DNA is TGTGCTAGTGGTTCAGGGACACCGAACACCGGGGAGCTGTTTTTT. Its translation is CASGSGTPNTGELFF.

V usage is TRBV7-2 and J usage is TRBJ1-2, with 9 bases lining up with TRBD1. Germline lookup yields CDR1 SGHTA and CDR2 FQGNSA. CDR3 size: 15 residues. The V gene end was trimmed by 5 bases and the J gene end by 8 bases; junction bases not matched to a gene: 12. The CDR3 DNA follows: TGTGCCAGCAGCACTTGGGACAGGGCCAGGGAGGGCTACACCTTC. Translation gives CASSTWDRAREGYTF.